The 23 T cell receptor beta chains presented below share a single source sample, sequenced in a study of CD8+ T cells in alopecia areata. Extracted from the samples, RNA was reverse transcribed into cDNA to serve as the sequencing template. Assay used: immunoSEQ multiplex PCR; TCRdb lists only in-frame clones, some missing. The sample lists under 300,000 clones, 45% to 70% seen once, with about 0.93% in the top ten. Treatment indicated: oral pan-JAK inhibitor, 5-10 mg twice daily. The material was CD4+ T cells sorted from blood, obtained around week 52, from a patient treated with tofacitinib. The source of these receptors is a human donor with alopecia areata.

V is TRBV9 and J is TRBJ2-3; unclear D gene. The CDR3 is 15 residues long. Trimming took off 0 bases at V and 1 base at J, with 9 bases between the two ends. Germline lookup yields CDR1 SGDLS and CDR2 YYNGEE. CDR3 sequence reads: CASSVVVAGTDTQYF. The CDR3 DNA reads TGTGCCAGCAGCGTAGTTGTGGCAGGCACAGATACGCAGTATTTT.

V gene TRBV6-6 combines with J gene TRBJ2-1; D remains ambiguous. Germline CDR1 reads MNHNY; CDR2 reads SVGAGI (reference sequence). Trimming pared 2 bases from V and 7 bases from J, leaving 9 bases between. The CDR3 consists of 13 residues. CDR3 DNA sequence: TGTGCCAGCAGTTACGGGCAGTTTAATGAGCAGTTCTTC. It codes for CASSYGQFNEQFF.

The V call is TRBV6-5, the J call TRBJ2-2; tentatively, D is TRBD1 (6 bases). This CDR3 region has 15 residues. Trimming shortened V by 3 bases and J by 2 bases, and 10 bases separated the two germline ends. CDR1 and CDR2 (germline): MNHEY, SVGAGI. The CDR3 spells CASSYWDKNTGELFF. CDR3 nucleotide sequence: TGTGCCAGCAGTTATTGGGACAAAAACACCGGGGAGCTGTTTTTT.

The DNA of the CDR3 is TGCAGCGTGGCGCAACAAGGGGGCACCTCTAATAGGCAGTACTTC. It specifies CSVAQQGGTSNRQYF. The chain is built from TRBV29-1 and TRBJ2-7; 7 nucleotides line up with TRBD1. Germline V gives CDR1 SQVTM, CDR2 ANQGSEA. This CDR3 comprises 15 residues. After removal of 6 bases from V and 9 bases from J, the junction contained 20 bases not matched to a gene.

The chain uses TRBV6-5 and TRBJ1-1, with 7 bases aligning to TRBD1. This CDR3 is built from 14 residues. After removal of 6 bases from V and 2 bases from J, the junction contained 6 bases not matched to a gene. Germline CDR1 MNHEY, CDR2 SVGAGI. In DNA, the CDR3 is TGTGCCAGCAGATTCGACAGGGCAAACACTGAAGCTTTCTTT. Translation gives CASRFDRANTEAFF.

This clone was seen a single time. The chain couples TRBV5-4 to TRBJ2-7, with D unresolved. Germline loops: CDR1 SGHNT, CDR2 YYREEE (reference sequence). Trimming left V 3 bases short and J 8 bases short, with 9 bases between. This CDR3 has 11 amino acids. The CDR3 sequence: CASSYLSKQYF. CDR3 DNA: TGTGCCAGCAGCTACCTCTCGAAGCAGTACTTC.

The chain recombines TRBV2 with TRBJ1-1, with 8 bases that match TRBD1. The length of the CDR3 is 14 residues. The germline CDR1 and CDR2 sequences are SNHLY and FYNNEI. With 5 bases clipped from V and 6 bases from J, the junction kept 8 bases outside the gene matches. CDR3: CASSKGQGIAEAFF. DNA for the CDR3: TGTGCCAGCAGTAAAGGACAGGGCATTGCTGAAGCTTTCTTT.

This clone was detected only a few times. Additional DNA sequences in this sample encode the identical CDR3. V and J are TRBV7-3 and TRBJ1-6, with D possibly TRBD1 on 5 matching bases. The germline V gene encodes CDR1 SGHTA and CDR2 FQGTGA. This CDR3 has 13 amino acids. Trimming pared 2 bases from V and 9 bases from J, leaving 8 bases between. The DNA of the CDR3 is TGTGCCAGCAGCTTACGAAGGGGTTCACCCCTCCACTTT. It is translated as CASSLRRGSPLHF.

The rearrangement uses TRBV5-1 and TRBJ2-1; the D gene could be TRBD1 or TRBD2 (5 bases each). Trimming removed 4 bases at V and 6 bases at J, with 14 bases between. CDR1 and CDR2 (germline): SGHRS, YFSETQ. The CDR3 runs 14 residues. This CDR3 is CASSGTLAGNEQFF. CDR3 bases: TGCGCCAGCAGCGGGACGCTTGCAGGCAATGAGCAGTTCTTC.

Here the CDR3 DNA reads TGCGCCAGCAGCTTGGGGACGGTGGCTCGGGCTTTCTTT. As protein: CASSLGTVARAFF. The V and J genes are TRBV5-1 and TRBJ1-1; D gene uncertain. Germline V lookup: CDR1 SGHRS, CDR2 YFSETQ. The CDR3 runs to 13 residues. Trimming took 0 bases from V and 11 from J, leaving 14 bases between them.

This clone was counted between two and nine times. This chain connects TRBV7-2 to TRBJ1-2; D perhaps matches TRBD1 (6 bases). Deletions cut 1 base from V and 4 bases from J, with 13 bases between. The CDR3 is 15 amino acids. Germline V gives CDR1 SGHTA, CDR2 FQGNSA. CDR3 coding DNA: TGTGCCAGCAGCTTAGTCTCCGGGGGCTTCTATGGCTACACCTTC. Translating gives CASSLVSGGFYGYTF.

This clone was seen a handful of times. The chain employs TRBV10-1 and TRBJ1-1; 7 bases align to TRBD1. CDR1 and CDR2 from the germline V gene are WNHNN and SYGVQD (reference sequence). Germline trimming cut 5 bases from V and 5 bases from J; bases unmatched to any gene: 5. The CDR3 has 13 residues. For the CDR3, the DNA is TGCGCCAGCAGTTCGACAGGGAGGACTGAAGCTTTCTTT. Its translation: CASSSTGRTEAFF.

The V call is TRBV6-5, the J call TRBJ2-3, with D possibly matching TRBD1 (5 bases). Per the germline V gene, CDR1 is MNHEY and CDR2 is SVGAGI. V was cut by 2 bases and J by 9 bases, with 12 bases left in between. This CDR3 contains 13 residues. The CDR3 loop is CASSYDPKGTQYF. CDR3 DNA: TGTGCCAGCAGTTACGACCCTAAGGGGACGCAGTATTTT.

The chain is built from TRBV6-1 and TRBJ2-7; possibly TRBD1 for D (5 bases). V shed 4 bases and J shed 6 bases, with 16 bases lying between them. Germline CDR1 is MNHNS and CDR2 is SASEGT. This CDR3 contains 14 residues. The CDR3 DNA reads TGTGCCAGCAGTGCGATGACAGTGATTAGCGAGCAGTACTTC. Its protein product is CASSAMTVISEQYF.

This clone was counted between two and nine times. This chain connects TRBV19 to TRBJ1-1, with a tentative D call TRBD1 (5 bases). This CDR3 region has 16 residues. The V end lost 5 bases, the J end lost 3 bases, and 19 bases lay between the germline ends. The germline V gene encodes CDR1 LNHDA and CDR2 SQIVND (reference sequence). The DNA of the CDR3 is TGTGCCAGTAGTCCAAGGGGCCCGGCGGGAGACACTGAAGCTTTCTTT. Residues: CASSPRGPAGDTEAFF.

The rearrangement links TRBV30 to TRBJ2-3; unclear D gene. The CDR3 is made up of 13 amino acids. Trimming removed 0 bases from V and 5 bases from J, with 9 bases in between. Germline values: CDR1 GTSNPN, CDR2 SVGIG (reference sequence). The CDR3 nucleotides read TGTGCCTGGAGTGTACTTCTGGTAGATACGCAGTATTTT. Translated: CAWSVLLVDTQYF.

This clone was seen only a few times. The chain has TRBV7-2 and TRBJ1-6; D unresolved. V was cut by 1 base and J by 13 bases, with 17 bases left in between. This CDR3 comprises 15 residues. CDR1 and CDR2 (germline): SGHTA, FQGNSA. CDR3: CASSLGYGSPSPLHF. The CDR3 DNA reads TGTGCCAGCAGCTTAGGATACGGGTCTCCGTCTCCCCTCCACTTT.

This clone occurred a few times. V usage is TRBV18 and J usage is TRBJ1-1; D uncertain. Germline CDR1 reads KGHSH; CDR2 reads LQKENI. The CDR3 extends over 12 amino acids. The ends were cut back, 3 bases at V and 11 bases at J, with 13 bases in the middle. For the CDR3, the DNA is TGTGCCAGCTCACCTGGGGTTGGGCTCGCTTTCTTT. It specifies CASSPGVGLAFF.

The chain carries TRBV25-1 and TRBJ2-3; tentative D call: TRBD1 (6 bases). With 4 bases removed from V and 0 bases from J, the gap between germline ends came to 14 bases. This CDR3 has 16 residues. The germline gives CDR1 MGHDK, CDR2 SYGVNS. CDR3 sequence reads: CASSAVRDTSTDTQYF. The CDR3 nucleotides are TGTGCCAGCAGTGCGGTCCGGGACACGAGCACAGATACGCAGTATTTT.

The chain uses TRBV25-1 and TRBJ2-1; TRBD2 matches at 14 bases. The V gene end was trimmed by 7 bases and the J gene end by 10 bases; junction bases not matched to a gene: 9. CDR1 is MGHDK and CDR2 is SYGVNS in the germline V gene. The CDR3 sequence is 15 residues long. CDR3 residues: CASTPGLAGVGEQFF. The CDR3, as DNA: TGTGCCAGCACCCCGGGACTAGCGGGGGTTGGGGAGCAGTTCTTC.

V usage is TRBV5-1 and J usage is TRBJ2-5; D is uncertain. The CDR3 contains 15 residues. The germline V and J ends were trimmed by 4 bases and 5 bases, with 18 bases remaining between them. Germline loops: CDR1 SGHRS, CDR2 YFSETQ. The CDR3 DNA reads TGCGCCAGCAGCACTCTGTGGGGAATAGGGGAGACCCAGTACTTC. Protein sequence: CASSTLWGIGETQYF. The full variable domain, completed using reference TRBV5-1 and TRBJ2-5, is KAGVTQTPRYLIKTRGQQVTLSCSPISGHRSVSWYQQTPGQGLQFLFEYFSETQRNKGNFPGRFSGRQFSNSRSEMNVSTLELGDSALYLCASSTLWGIGETQYFGPGTRLLVL.

The chain combines TRBV4-1 with TRBJ2-7, with no clear D. This CDR3 has 15 residues. Trimming pared 4 bases from V and 0 bases from J, leaving 13 bases between. Germline values: CDR1 MGHRA, CDR2 YSYEKL. CDR3 in DNA: TGCGCCAGCAGCCGCCTTATGGGCGGCTCCTACGAGCAGTACTTC. Its translation is CASSRLMGGSYEQYF.

The chain employs TRBV29-1 and TRBJ1-1; 7 bases agree with TRBD1. CDR1 and CDR2 (germline): SQVTM, ANQGSEA. Trimming removed 5 bases from V and 2 bases from J; junction bases left unmatched: 8. The CDR3 is 14 amino acids. The CDR3 is CSVQGGASNTEAFF. The DNA of the CDR3 is TGCAGCGTTCAAGGGGGCGCCTCTAACACTGAAGCTTTCTTT.